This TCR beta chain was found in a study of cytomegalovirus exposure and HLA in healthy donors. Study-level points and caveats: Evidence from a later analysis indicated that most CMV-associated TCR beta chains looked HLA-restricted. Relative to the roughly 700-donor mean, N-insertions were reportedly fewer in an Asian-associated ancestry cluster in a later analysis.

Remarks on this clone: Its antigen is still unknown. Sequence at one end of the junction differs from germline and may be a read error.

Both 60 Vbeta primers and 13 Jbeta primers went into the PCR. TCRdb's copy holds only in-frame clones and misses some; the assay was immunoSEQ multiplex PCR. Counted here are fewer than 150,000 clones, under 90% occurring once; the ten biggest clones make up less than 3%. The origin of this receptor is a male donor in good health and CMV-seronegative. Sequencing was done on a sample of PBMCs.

The CDR3, as DNA: TGTGCCAGCAGCCAAGGGACTACCGGGGTGTCCTTC. Its translation is CASSQGTTGVSF. The chain has TRBV4-2 and TRBJ2-7; D possibly corresponds to TRBD2 (6 bases). CDR3 length equals 12 residues. Germline V CDR1 and CDR2: LGHNA, YNFKEQ.